The 20 T cell receptor beta chains in this list originate from one sample, sequenced in a study of shared clonotypes between healthy human individuals. Generated by immunoSEQ multiplex PCR, the TCRdb table keeps only in-frame clones and is missing some. The data contain 150,000 to 200,000 clones, 85% to 95% of them singletons. The sequenced sample was naive CD4+ T cells sorted from blood. Specified subset: CD45RA+ positively selected. These receptors all come from a woman under 40 in good health.

The chain carries TRBV14 and TRBJ1-1; 9 nucleotides align to TRBD1. V was clipped by 4 bases and J by 5 bases; unmatched bases: 5. The CDR3 spans 14 residues. CDR1 and CDR2 from the germline V gene are SGHDN and FVKESK. Here the CDR3 reads CASSPGTGWTEAFF. The CDR3 nucleotides are TGTGCCAGCAGCCCAGGGACAGGGTGGACTGAAGCTTTCTTT.

This clone was observed a single time. The chain combines TRBV25-1 with TRBJ1-1; D gene uncertain. Between the trimmed V and J ends, which lost 2 bases and 0 bases, there was a span of 10 bases. CDR1 and CDR2 (germline): MGHDK, SYGVNS. This CDR3 region has 15 residues. DNA for the CDR3: TGTGCCAGCAGTGAAGATACCAGGCTGAACACTGAAGCTTTCTTT. Translated, it gives CASSEDTRLNTEAFF.

The chain has TRBV5-6 and TRBJ2-7; D is perhaps TRBD1 or TRBD2 (5 bases each). Trimming pared 4 bases from V and 3 bases from J, leaving 11 bases between. CDR1 is SGHDT and CDR2 is YYEEEE in the germline V gene. The CDR3 spans 13 residues. CDR3 coding DNA: TGTGCCAGCAGCCAGGGACGATTCTACGAGCAGTACTTC. Its translation: CASSQGRFYEQYF.

The chain combines TRBV7-3 with TRBJ2-7; the match to TRBD2 covers 11 bases. The V and J ends lost 5 bases and 6 bases, in that order; junction bases with no gene match: 6. Germline V lookup: CDR1 SGHTA, CDR2 FQGTGA. The CDR3 runs to 14 residues. In DNA, the CDR3 is TGTGCCAGCAGCGAAATAGCGGGAGGGCCCGAGCAGTACTTC. Protein product: CASSEIAGGPEQYF.

The CDR3, as DNA: TGTGCCAGGAAGGATTGGGACAGAGAGACCCAGTACTTC. As protein: CARKDWDRETQYF. The J gene is TRBJ2-5, the V gene TRBV7-2; 7 nucleotides line up with TRBD1. Germline CDR1 reads SGHTA; CDR2 reads FQGNSA. Trimming at V came to 9 bases and at J to 4 bases, leaving 8 bases not matched to a gene. There are 13 residues in the CDR3.

The chain joins TRBV5-6 to TRBJ2-7, with TRBD1 matching 9 bases. V lost 1 base, J lost 1 base, and 6 bases stayed unmatched. CDR1 and CDR2 (germline): SGHDT, YYEEEE. The CDR3 contains 16 residues. The DNA for the CDR3 is TGTGCCAGCAGCTTGTTACGGGACAGGGCGTCCTACGAGCAGTACTTC. It specifies CASSLLRDRASYEQYF.

V usage is TRBV28 and J usage is TRBJ1-5; perhaps TRBD1 as D (5 bases). Germline V gene sequence: CDR1 MDHEN, CDR2 SYDVKM. The CDR3 contains 13 residues. The V end lost 5 bases, the J end lost 6 bases, and 11 bases lay between the germline ends. The CDR3 loop is CASSRDRPQPQHF. The CDR3 region has the DNA TGTGCCAGCAGTCGCGACAGACCTCAGCCCCAGCATTTT.

The chain combines TRBV7-3 with TRBJ1-5; D perhaps matches TRBD1 (5 bases). Germline CDR1 SGHTA, CDR2 FQGTGA. Trimming left V 5 bases short and J 4 bases short, with 18 bases between. The CDR3 is 16 residues long. The chain's CDR3 is CASSPLSGEGNQPQHF. In DNA form, the CDR3 reads TGTGCCAGCAGCCCTCTATCGGGGGAAGGGAATCAGCCCCAGCATTTT.

This chain uses TRBV5-4 with TRBJ2-7; TRBD2 matches at 10 bases. Trimming cost V 0 bases and J 0 bases; bases outside gene matches: 3. CDR3 size: 16 residues. The germline V gene encodes CDR1 SGHNT and CDR2 YYREEE (reference sequence). CDR3 protein: CASSLGLAGLSYEQYF. DNA for the CDR3: TGTGCCAGCAGCTTGGGACTAGCGGGCCTCTCCTACGAGCAGTACTTC. The complete variable domain, with remaining parts taken from reference TRBV5-4 and TRBJ2-7, reads ETGVTQSPTHLIKTRGQQVTLRCSSQSGHNTVSWYQQALGQGPQFIFQYYREEENGRGNFPPRFSGLQFPNYSSELNVNALELDDSALYLCASSLGLAGLSYEQYFGPGTRLTVT.

The chain combines TRBV5-1 with TRBJ1-1; D is uncertain. This CDR3 is built from 13 residues. CDR1 is SGHRS and CDR2 is YFSETQ in the germline V gene. V lost 4 bases to trimming and J lost 3 bases, with 10 bases between them. The CDR3 bases are TGCGCCAGCAGCCTGACCGGCGACACTGAAGCTTTCTTT. Its translation is CASSLTGDTEAFF. The entire variable domain, with the rest obtained from reference TRBV5-1 and TRBJ1-1, is as follows: KAGVTQTPRYLIKTRGQQVTLSCSPISGHRSVSWYQQTPGQGLQFLFEYFSETQRNKGNFPGRFSGRQFSNSRSEMNVSTLELGDSALYLCASSLTGDTEAFFGQGTRLTVV.

This clone was recorded once. This chain links TRBV5-8 with TRBJ1-3; D uncertain. The CDR3 runs 13 residues. V lost 2 bases and J lost 0, with 3 bases in between. Germline V CDR1 and CDR2: SGHTS, YDEGEE. The DNA for the CDR3 is TGTGCCAGCAGCTTCGCCTCTGGAAACACCATATATTTT. Its translation: CASSFASGNTIYF.

The chain couples TRBV28 to TRBJ1-4; a weak D match, TRBD1 (5 bases). Germline V gene data show CDR1 as MDHEN and CDR2 as SYDVKM. V lost 5 bases and J lost 13, with 17 bases in between. The length of the CDR3 is 13 residues. As DNA, the CDR3 is TGTGCCAGCAGTCCCAACGGGGGGGTTGCACTGTTTTTT. The encoded protein is CASSPNGGVALFF.

This chain connects TRBV10-1 to TRBJ2-5; D is unresolved. Matching the DNA end better, TRBJ2-7 makes the J call doubtful. Germline V gene data show CDR1 as WNHNN and CDR2 as SYGVQD (reference sequence). The length of the CDR3 is 13 residues. DNA for the CDR3: TGCGCCAGCAGTGAGTCCCCAACATACGAGCAGTACTTC. Amino acid sequence: CASSESPTYEQYF.

CDR3 amino acids: CASSIEISSSATNEKLFF. The CDR3 coding sequence is TGTGCCAGTAGTATTGAGATCAGCTCCTCTGCAACTAATGAAAAACTGTTTTTT. The rearrangement uses TRBV19 and TRBJ1-4; D gene uncertain. The CDR3 totals 18 residues. V was cut by 3 bases and J by 0 bases, with 17 bases left in between. Germline V gives CDR1 LNHDA, CDR2 SQIVND (reference sequence).

The chain recombines TRBV5-4 with TRBJ1-3; TRBD1 matches at 9 bases. The V gene's germline CDR1 is SGHNT and CDR2 YYREEE (reference sequence). The V segment lost 4 bases and the J segment 1 base; nucleotides outside the gene matches: 15. The CDR3 is made up of 19 amino acids. The CDR3 nucleotides read TGTGCCAGCAGCCGGACCGGACAGGGGACTGGCGAGTCTGGAAACACCATATATTTT. It specifies CASSRTGQGTGESGNTIYF.

This chain links TRBV28 with TRBJ1-3, with TRBD1 matching 9 bases. CDR1 and CDR2 from the germline V gene are MDHEN and SYDVKM. The V gene end was trimmed by 4 bases and the J gene end by 4 bases; junction bases not matched to a gene: 11. The length of the CDR3 is 17 residues. This chain's CDR3 is CASSYPLWTGDGNTIYF. CDR3 coding DNA: TGTGCCAGCAGTTACCCTCTTTGGACAGGGGACGGAAACACCATATATTTT.

This rearrangement joins TRBV27 to TRBJ1-2; tentative D call: TRBD1 (5 bases). CDR1 and CDR2 (germline): MNHEY, SMNVEV (reference sequence). The V gene lost 8 bases and the J gene lost 4 bases, with 20 bases spanning the gap. The CDR3 contains 15 residues. CDR3 DNA: TGTGCCAGCTCACCGCTGGGAACAGGACGCTATGGCTACACCTTC. Residues: CASSPLGTGRYGYTF.

This rearrangement joins TRBV5-1 to TRBJ2-6; 7 nucleotides agree with TRBD1. CDR1 is SGHRS, CDR2 YFSETQ, per germline. The CDR3 loop spans 19 amino acids. J was trimmed by 1 base and V by 6 bases; bases with no gene match: 16. DNA for the CDR3: TGCGCCAGCATCGATAATCCGGGACAGATATATTCTGGGGCCAACGTCCTGACTTTC. This gives the protein CASIDNPGQIYSGANVLTF.

The chain employs TRBV28 and TRBJ1-2; a possible D gene is TRBD1 (6 bases). The V end was cut by 6 bases, the J end by 2 bases, with 16 bases between. The CDR3 has 15 amino acids. Germline-derived CDR1 and CDR2 are MDHEN and SYDVKM. In DNA form, the CDR3 reads TGTGCCAGCAGCCGCTCAGGGGTCGGGAACTATGGCTACACCTTC. It yields the protein CASSRSGVGNYGYTF.

The V call is TRBV5-8, the J call TRBJ2-5, with TRBD2 as a possible D gene (5 bases). Germline loops: CDR1 SGHTS, CDR2 YDEGEE. V was cut by 1 base and J by 4 bases, with 14 bases left in between. The CDR3 runs to 15 residues. CDR3 sequence: CASSLFHSEGETQYF. Written as DNA, the CDR3 is TGTGCCAGCAGCTTGTTTCACTCCGAGGGAGAGACCCAGTACTTC.